This T cell receptor beta chain is drawn from a study of T-cell memory formation after mild COVID-19. Study background: Clusters of TCRs were largely donor specific.

In regard to this clonotype: No antigen is known for it.

Using its own MiXCR run on the 5' RACE reads, TCRdb lists one record per CDR3 protein. The sample holds 280,000 or so distinct CDR3 sequences, over 7% seen once. This CDR3 has 10 residues. The germline V gene has CDR1 DFQATT and CDR2 SNEGSKA (reference sequence). Study-level points and caveats: Among contracting clones, CD4+ were mainly CM/EM and CD8+ enriched in EMRA. SARS-CoV-2 specificity of second-wave clones peaking day 37 was unconfirmed. Prior to infection, memory already included some responding clones, suggesting cross-reactive memory joined.

This TCR came from a man aged 18-30 years who had mild COVID-19 (a few samples of this study predate the infection). Cell type and time point are not known. Specimen: PBMCs or a T cell subset sorted from them (not recorded which). V gene TRBV20-1 combines with J gene TRBJ1-6; a possible D gene is TRBD1 (6 bases). Here the CDR3 DNA reads TGCACTTACAGGGATTCACCCCTCCACTTT. This encodes CTYRDSPLHF.